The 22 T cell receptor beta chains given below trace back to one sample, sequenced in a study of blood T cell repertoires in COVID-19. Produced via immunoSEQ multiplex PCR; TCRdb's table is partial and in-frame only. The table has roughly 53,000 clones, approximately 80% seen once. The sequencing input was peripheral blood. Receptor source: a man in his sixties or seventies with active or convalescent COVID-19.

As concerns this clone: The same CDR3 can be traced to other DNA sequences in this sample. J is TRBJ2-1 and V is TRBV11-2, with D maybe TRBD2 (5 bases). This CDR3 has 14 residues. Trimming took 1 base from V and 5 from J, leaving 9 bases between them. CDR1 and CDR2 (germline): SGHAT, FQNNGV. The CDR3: CASSLAGGHNEQFF. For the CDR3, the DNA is TGTGCCAGCAGCTTAGCAGGAGGACACAATGAGCAGTTCTTC.

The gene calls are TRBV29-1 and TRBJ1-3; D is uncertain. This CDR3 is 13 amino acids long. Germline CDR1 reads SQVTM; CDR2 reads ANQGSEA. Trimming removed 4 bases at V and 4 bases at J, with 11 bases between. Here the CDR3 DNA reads TGCAGCGTTGCAAGTTGGAGAGGAAACACCATATATTTT. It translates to CSVASWRGNTIYF.

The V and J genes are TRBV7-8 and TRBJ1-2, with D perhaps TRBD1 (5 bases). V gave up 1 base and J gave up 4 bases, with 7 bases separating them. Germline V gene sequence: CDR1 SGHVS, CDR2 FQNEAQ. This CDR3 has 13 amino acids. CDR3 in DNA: TGTGCCAGCAGCTTAGGGCAGGGCTATGGCTACACCTTC. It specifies CASSLGQGYGYTF.

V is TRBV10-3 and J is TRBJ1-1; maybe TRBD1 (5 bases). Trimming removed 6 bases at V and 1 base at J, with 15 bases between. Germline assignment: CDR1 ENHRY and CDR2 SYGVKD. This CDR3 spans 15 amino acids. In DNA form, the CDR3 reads TGTGCCATCAGACCTGACGCCGGGGGGAACACTGAAGCTTTCTTT. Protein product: CAIRPDAGGNTEAFF.

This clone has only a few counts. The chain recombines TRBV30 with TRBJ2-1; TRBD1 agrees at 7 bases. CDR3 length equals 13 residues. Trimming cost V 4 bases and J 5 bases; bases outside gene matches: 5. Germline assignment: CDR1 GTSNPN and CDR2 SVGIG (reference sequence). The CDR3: CAWTTGQNNEQFF. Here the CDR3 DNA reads TGTGCCTGGACCACGGGACAGAACAATGAGCAGTTCTTC.

CDR3 loop: CASSRPGAGEAKLFF. CDR3 in DNA: TGTGCCAGCAGCCGCCCGGGCGCGGGGGAGGCCAAACTGTTTTTT. The chain employs TRBV5-6 and TRBJ1-4, with D possibly TRBD1 on 5 matching bases. Germline V gives CDR1 SGHDT, CDR2 YYEEEE. The CDR3 is 15 residues long. V was shortened by 4 bases and J by 11 bases, with 21 bases between the two germline ends.

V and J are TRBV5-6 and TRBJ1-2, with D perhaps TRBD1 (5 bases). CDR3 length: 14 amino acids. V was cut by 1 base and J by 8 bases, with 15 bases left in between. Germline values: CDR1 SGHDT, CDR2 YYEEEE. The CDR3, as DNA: TGTGCCAGCAGCTTGCGGGCAGGGTTCTGGGGCTACACCTTC. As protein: CASSLRAGFWGYTF. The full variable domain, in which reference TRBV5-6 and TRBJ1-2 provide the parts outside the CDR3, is DAGVTQSPTHLIKTRGQQVTLRCSPKSGHDTVSWYQQALGQGPQFIFQYYEEEERQRGNFPDRFSGHQFPNYSSELNVNALLLGDSALYLCASSLRAGFWGYTFGSGTRLTVV.

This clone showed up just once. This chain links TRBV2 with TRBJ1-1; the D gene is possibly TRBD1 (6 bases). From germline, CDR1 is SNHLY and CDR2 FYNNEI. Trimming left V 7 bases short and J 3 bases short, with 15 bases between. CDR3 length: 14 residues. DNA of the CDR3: TGTGCCAGCACTCGACTACAGGGCTACACTGAAGCTTTCTTT. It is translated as CASTRLQGYTEAFF.

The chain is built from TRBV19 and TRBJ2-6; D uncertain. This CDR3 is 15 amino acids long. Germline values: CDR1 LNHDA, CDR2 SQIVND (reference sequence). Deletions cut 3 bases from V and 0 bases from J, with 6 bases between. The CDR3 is CASSIQHSGANVLTF. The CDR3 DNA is TGTGCCAGTAGTATCCAACACTCTGGGGCCAACGTCCTGACTTTC.

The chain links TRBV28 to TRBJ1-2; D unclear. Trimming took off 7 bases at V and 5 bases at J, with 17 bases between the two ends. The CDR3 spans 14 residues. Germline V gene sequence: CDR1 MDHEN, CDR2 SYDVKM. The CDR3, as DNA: TGTGCCAGCATCACTGGAGGGCCTAGGTATGGCTACACCTTC. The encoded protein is CASITGGPRYGYTF.

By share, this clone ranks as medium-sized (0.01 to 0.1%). DNA of the CDR3: TGTGCCAGCATCCGACTAGCGGGAGAGACCCAGTACTTC. Translating it yields CASIRLAGETQYF. The chain recombines TRBV28 with TRBJ2-5; 10 bases map to TRBD2. Trimming at V came to 7 bases and at J to 4 bases, leaving 3 bases not matched to a gene. There are 13 residues in the CDR3. Germline lookup yields CDR1 MDHEN and CDR2 SYDVKM.

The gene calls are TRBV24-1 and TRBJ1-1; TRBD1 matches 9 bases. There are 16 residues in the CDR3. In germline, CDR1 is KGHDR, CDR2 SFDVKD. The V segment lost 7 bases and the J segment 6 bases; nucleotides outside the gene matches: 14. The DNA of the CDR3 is TGTGCCACCAGCCTAATGCCGGGACAGGGAGAGCCTGAAGCTTTCTTT. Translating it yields CATSLMPGQGEPEAFF.

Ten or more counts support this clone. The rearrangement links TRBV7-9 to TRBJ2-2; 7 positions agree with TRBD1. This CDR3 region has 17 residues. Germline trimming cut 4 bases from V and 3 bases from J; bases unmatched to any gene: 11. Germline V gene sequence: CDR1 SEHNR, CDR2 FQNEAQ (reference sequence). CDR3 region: CASSYLGQVGDTGELFF. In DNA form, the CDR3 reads TGTGCCAGCAGCTATTTAGGACAGGTGGGAGACACCGGGGAGCTGTTTTTT.

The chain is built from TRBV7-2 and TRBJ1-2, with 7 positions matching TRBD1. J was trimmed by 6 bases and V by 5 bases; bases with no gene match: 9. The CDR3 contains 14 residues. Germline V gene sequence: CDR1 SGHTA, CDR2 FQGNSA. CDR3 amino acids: CASSVEGQRNGYTF. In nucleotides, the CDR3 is TGTGCCAGCAGCGTAGAGGGACAGCGCAATGGCTACACCTTC.

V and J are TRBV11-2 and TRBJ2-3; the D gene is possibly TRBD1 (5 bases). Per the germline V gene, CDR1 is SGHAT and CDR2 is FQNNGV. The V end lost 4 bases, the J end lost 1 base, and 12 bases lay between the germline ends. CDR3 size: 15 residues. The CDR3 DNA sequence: TGTGCCAGCAGCTCAAGGGGAAGCGGCACAGATACGCAGTATTTT. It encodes CASSSRGSGTDTQYF.

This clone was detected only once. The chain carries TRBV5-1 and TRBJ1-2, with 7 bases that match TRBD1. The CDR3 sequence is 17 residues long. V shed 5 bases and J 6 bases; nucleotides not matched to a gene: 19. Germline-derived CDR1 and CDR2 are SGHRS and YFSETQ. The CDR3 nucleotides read TGCGCCAGCAGACCACCTGACAGGGTTGATGTCGGAGATGGCTACACCTTC. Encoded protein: CASRPPDRVDVGDGYTF. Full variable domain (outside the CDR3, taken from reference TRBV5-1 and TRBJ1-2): KAGVTQTPRYLIKTRGQQVTLSCSPISGHRSVSWYQQTPGQGLQFLFEYFSETQRNKGNFPGRFSGRQFSNSRSEMNVSTLELGDSALYLCASRPPDRVDVGDGYTFGSGTRLTVV.

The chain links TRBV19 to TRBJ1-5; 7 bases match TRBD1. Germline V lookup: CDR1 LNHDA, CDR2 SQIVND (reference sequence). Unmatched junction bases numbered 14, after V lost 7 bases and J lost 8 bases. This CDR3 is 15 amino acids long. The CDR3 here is CASTILPTGLEPQHF. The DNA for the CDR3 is TGTGCCAGTACCATATTACCGACAGGGTTGGAGCCCCAGCATTTT.

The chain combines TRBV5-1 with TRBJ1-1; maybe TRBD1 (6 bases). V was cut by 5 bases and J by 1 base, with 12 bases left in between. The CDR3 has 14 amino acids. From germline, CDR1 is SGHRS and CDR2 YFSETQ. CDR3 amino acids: CASRTGTPNTEAFF. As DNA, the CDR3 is TGCGCCAGCAGGACCGGGACACCGAACACTGAAGCTTTCTTT.

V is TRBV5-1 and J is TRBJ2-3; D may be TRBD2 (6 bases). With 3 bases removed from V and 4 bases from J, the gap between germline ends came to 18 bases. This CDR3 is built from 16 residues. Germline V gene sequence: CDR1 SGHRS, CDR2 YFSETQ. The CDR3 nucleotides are TGCGCCAGCAGCTCGCTTAGTCGGGGGACTGCAGATACGCAGTATTTT. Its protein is CASSSLSRGTADTQYF.

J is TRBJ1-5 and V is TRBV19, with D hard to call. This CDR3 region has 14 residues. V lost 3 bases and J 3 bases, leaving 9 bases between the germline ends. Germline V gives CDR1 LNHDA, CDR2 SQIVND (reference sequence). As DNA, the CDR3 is TGTGCCAGTAGTATGTCGGGTTCCAATCAGCCCCAGCATTTT. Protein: CASSMSGSNQPQHF.

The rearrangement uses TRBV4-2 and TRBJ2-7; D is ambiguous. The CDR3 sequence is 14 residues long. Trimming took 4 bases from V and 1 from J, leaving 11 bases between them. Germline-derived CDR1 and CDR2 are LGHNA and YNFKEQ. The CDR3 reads CASSPASGSYEQYF. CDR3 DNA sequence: TGTGCCAGCAGCCCGGCCTCAGGTTCCTACGAGCAGTACTTC.

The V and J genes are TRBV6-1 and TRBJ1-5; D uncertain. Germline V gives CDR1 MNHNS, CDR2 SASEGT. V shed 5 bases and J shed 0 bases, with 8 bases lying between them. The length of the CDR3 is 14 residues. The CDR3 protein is CASSSTTSNQPQHF. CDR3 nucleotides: TGTGCCAGCAGTTCGACAACTAGCAATCAGCCCCAGCATTTT.